These T cell receptor beta chains were read from a single sample in a study of chemoradiotherapy in HPV16-positive cancers. Clones were sequenced by immunoSEQ multiplex PCR, and TCRdb holds only the in-frame ones, with some missing. The table lists roughly 5,200 clones, around 79% of them singletons, with roughly two fifths in the top ten. This material was acquired from a patient who underwent chemoradiotherapy. Receptors were obtained from a human donor with HPV-associated anogenital cancer. Both conserved end residues are trimmed from each CDR3. D genes are given only for firm matches.

CDR3 protein: ASSPRQGGEQF; J gene: TRBJ2-1; D gene: .; V gene: TRBV10-1
CDR3 protein: ASRRRDFRGSYNEQF; J gene: TRBJ2-1; D gene: .; V gene: TRBV28
CDR3 protein: ASSLNRRAEAF; J gene: TRBJ1-1; D gene: .; V gene: TRBV27
CDR3 protein: AWRLWGGSYEQY; J gene: TRBJ2-7; D gene: TRBD2; V gene: TRBV30
CDR3 protein: ASSFFADGLKGANEQF; J gene: TRBJ2-1; D gene: TRBD1; V gene: TRBV28
CDR3 protein: ASSLRQGTYEQY; J gene: TRBJ2-7; D gene: .; V gene: TRBV18
CDR3 protein: ASSQEARINYGYT; J gene: TRBJ1-2; D gene: .; V gene: TRBV4-3
CDR3 protein: ASSSRLPIETQY; J gene: TRBJ2-5; D gene: .; V gene: TRBV28
CDR3 protein: ASSPSRVLSQPQH; J gene: TRBJ1-5; D gene: .; V gene: TRBV27
CDR3 protein: ASSLIPADTQY; J gene: TRBJ2-3; D gene: .; V gene: TRBV27
CDR3 protein: ASSETSRPQETQY; J gene: TRBJ2-5; D gene: TRBD2; V gene: TRBV2
CDR3 protein: ATSRPGQTSNQPQH; J gene: TRBJ1-5; D gene: TRBD1; V gene: TRBV5-1
CDR3 protein: ASSFEFRTQY; J gene: TRBJ2-5; D gene: .; V gene: TRBV28
CDR3 protein: AWSLMGGRGQPQH; J gene: TRBJ1-5; D gene: .; V gene: TRBV30
CDR3 protein: ASSPGTGSTEAF; J gene: TRBJ1-1; D gene: TRBD1; V gene: TRBV7-6
CDR3 protein: ASSIGGSSHTEAF; J gene: TRBJ1-1; D gene: .; V gene: TRBV19
CDR3 protein: ATSRWGQGQETQY; J gene: TRBJ2-5; D gene: TRBD1; V gene: TRBV15
CDR3 protein: ASSLDTNTEAF; J gene: TRBJ1-1; D gene: .; V gene: TRBV18